The 14 T cell receptor beta chains below were found in one sample sequenced in a study of T-cell reconstitution after alpha-beta-depleted transplantation in children. Molecular barcoding with unique molecular identifiers was used for the TCRbeta library. TCRdb itself ran the PCR reads through MiXCR, one entry per CDR3 protein. Here the sample spans over 400,000 distinct CDR3 sequences, approximately 12% being singletons. The sample was PBMCs from the stem cell graft donor, taken from the stem cell graft. The receptor source for this set is a human donor who donated a stem cell graft to a child with combined immunodeficiency.

This clonotype was counted only a few times. This chain links TRBV7-9 with TRBJ2-7; D possibly uses TRBD1 or TRBD2 (5 bases each). The V gene's germline CDR1 is SEHNR and CDR2 FQNEAQ (reference sequence). V lost 6 bases and J 0 bases, leaving 9 bases between the germline ends. The CDR3 runs to 13 residues. CDR3 in amino acids: CASRHGTSYEQYF. Written as DNA, the CDR3 is TGTGCCAGCAGACACGGGACCTCCTACGAGCAGTACTTC.

This clonotype was picked up a small number of times. The rearrangement joins TRBV15 to TRBJ2-4, with 7 bases lining up with TRBD2. After removal of 5 bases from V and 8 bases from J, the junction contained 6 bases not matched to a gene. Germline-derived CDR1 and CDR2 are LNHNV and YYDKDF (reference sequence). The length of the CDR3 is 13 residues. CDR3: CATSLSGGDIQYF. Here the CDR3 DNA reads TGTGCCACCAGCCTGTCGGGGGGAGACATTCAGTACTTC.

V is TRBV4-3 and J is TRBJ2-2, with D unclear. The CDR3 has 15 amino acids. Looked up from germline, CDR1 is LGHNA and CDR2 is YSLEER. Trimming removed 6 bases at V and 0 bases at J, with 11 bases between. This chain's CDR3 is CASRMLDPNTGELFF. The CDR3 DNA is TGCGCCAGCAGGATGCTAGACCCGAACACCGGGGAGCTGTTTTTT.

J is TRBJ2-1 and V is TRBV4-2; 8 nucleotides agree with TRBD1. Germline loops: CDR1 LGHNA, CDR2 YNFKEQ. The ends lost 1 base at V and 3 bases at J; junction bases unmatched: 8. The CDR3 contains 17 residues. The DNA of the CDR3 is TGTGCCAGCAGCCAAGCCTTCCCAGGGGGCGTCTACAATGAGCAGTTCTTC. Amino acid sequence: CASSQAFPGGVYNEQFF.

This clonotype has just a few counts. The chain links TRBV12-3 or TRBV12-4 to TRBJ2-3, with TRBD2 matching 9 bases. The V and J ends lost 6 bases and 0 bases, in that order; junction bases with no gene match: 13. The CDR3 runs to 18 residues. CDR3 nucleotides: TGTGCCAGCAGCCGTGGAACTAGCGGGTGGCTGAGCACAGATACGCAGTATTTT. Its translation: CASSRGTSGWLSTDTQYF.

This clonotype was detected a few times. The genes are TRBV20-1 and TRBJ1-2, with a weak D call TRBD1 (6 bases). V lost 0 bases, J lost 7 bases, and 18 bases lay in between. The CDR3 sequence is 15 residues long. Germline CDR1 DFQATT, CDR2 SNEGSKA (reference sequence). The DNA of the CDR3 is TGCAGTGCTAGAGATTCGGGAGGTGTCAGGGGTGGCTACACCTTC. This gives the protein CSARDSGGVRGGYTF.

This clonotype turned up a few times. A clone one base away is much larger, so this may be a read error. This rearrangement joins TRBV5-1 to TRBJ2-3; D remains ambiguous. Per germline, CDR1 SGHRS and CDR2 YFSETQ. V was pared by 0 bases and J by 0 bases, with 5 bases between. The CDR3 is made up of 14 amino acids. The CDR3 region has the DNA TGCGCCAGCAGCTTGGAGCAGAGCACAGATACGCAGTATTTT. It is translated as CASSLEQSTDTQYF.

This chain uses TRBV24-1 with TRBJ2-1; D unresolved. This CDR3 is built from 13 residues. The V and J ends lost 5 bases and 5 bases respectively, with 9 bases between them. The germline CDR1 and CDR2 sequences are KGHDR and SFDVKD. CDR3 bases: TGTGCCACCAGTGGGCCGGATAACAATGAGCAGTTCTTC. Residues: CATSGPDNNEQFF.

The chain carries TRBV12-3 or TRBV12-4 and TRBJ2-2; D not resolved. This CDR3 contains 14 residues. Trimming took off 3 bases at V and 7 bases at J, with 12 bases between the two ends. CDR3 sequence (DNA): TGTGCCAGCAGTTTGGTGGAGAGATACGGGGAGCTGTTTTTT. Translation: CASSLVERYGELFF.

This clonotype was counted only a few times. This chain links TRBV30 with TRBJ1-1, with TRBD1 as a possible D gene (6 bases). Trimming took off 0 bases at V and 11 bases at J, with 13 bases between the two ends. This CDR3 has 12 residues. The V gene's germline CDR1 is GTSNPN and CDR2 SVGIG (reference sequence). CDR3 region: CAWSVWGREAFF. Here the CDR3 DNA reads TGTGCCTGGAGTGTATGGGGGCGCGAGGCTTTCTTT.

This chain connects TRBV5-1 to TRBJ2-5; 10 positions agree with TRBD2. Germline loops: CDR1 SGHRS, CDR2 YFSETQ. The CDR3 runs to 16 residues. V was clipped by 0 bases and J by 1 base; unmatched bases: 3. CDR3: CASSLGSGRAQETQYF. As DNA, the CDR3 is TGCGCCAGCAGCTTGGGCAGCGGGAGGGCCCAAGAGACCCAGTACTTC.

The chain joins TRBV2 to TRBJ2-6; D gene uncertain. The V gene lost 2 bases and the J gene lost 4 bases, with 15 bases spanning the gap. The germline gives CDR1 SNHLY, CDR2 FYNNEI. The CDR3 is 17 amino acids. CDR3 amino acids: CASSELAVGSGANVLTF. In nucleotides, the CDR3 is TGTGCCAGCAGTGAACTTGCCGTCGGATCCGGGGCCAACGTCCTGACTTTC.

The V call is TRBV7-3, the J call TRBJ2-5, with TRBD2 as a possible D gene (5 bases). In germline, CDR1 is SGHTA, CDR2 FQGTGA. V lost 0 bases and J lost 5, with 13 bases in between. CDR3 length: 15 amino acids. The CDR3 DNA reads as TGTGCCAGCAGCTTAACGAACGGGATGAGGGAGACCCAGTACTTC. Translated, it gives CASSLTNGMRETQYF.

The chain recombines TRBV5-6 with TRBJ2-1, with 10 bases that match TRBD2. The CDR3 spans 15 residues. Germline CDR1 is SGHDT and CDR2 is YYEEEE. Trimming removed 2 bases from V and 7 bases from J; junction bases left unmatched: 6. CDR3 coding DNA: TGTGCCAGCAGCTTACCGGGACTAGCGCTTAATGAGCAGTTCTTC. It translates to CASSLPGLALNEQFF.